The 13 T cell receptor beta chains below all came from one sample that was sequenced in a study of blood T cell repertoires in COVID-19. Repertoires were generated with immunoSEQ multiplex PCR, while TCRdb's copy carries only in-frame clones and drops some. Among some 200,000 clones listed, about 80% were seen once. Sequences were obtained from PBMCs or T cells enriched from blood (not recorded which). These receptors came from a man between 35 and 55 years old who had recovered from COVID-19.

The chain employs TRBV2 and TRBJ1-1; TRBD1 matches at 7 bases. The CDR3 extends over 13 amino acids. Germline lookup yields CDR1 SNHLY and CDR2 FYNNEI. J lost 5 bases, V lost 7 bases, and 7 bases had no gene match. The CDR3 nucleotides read TGTGCCAGCATCCGGGACAGCGGAACTGAAGCTTTCTTT. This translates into CASIRDSGTEAFF.

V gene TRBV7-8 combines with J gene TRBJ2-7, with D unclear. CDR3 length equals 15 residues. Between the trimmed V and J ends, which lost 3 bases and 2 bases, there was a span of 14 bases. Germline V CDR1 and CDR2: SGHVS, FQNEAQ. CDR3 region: CASSFSRGGAYEQYF. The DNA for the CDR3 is TGTGCCAGCAGCTTCAGCCGAGGTGGCGCCTACGAGCAGTACTTC.

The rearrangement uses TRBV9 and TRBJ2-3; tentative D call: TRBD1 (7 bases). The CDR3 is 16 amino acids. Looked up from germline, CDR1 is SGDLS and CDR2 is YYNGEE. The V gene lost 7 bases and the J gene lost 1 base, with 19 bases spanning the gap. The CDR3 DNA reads TGTGCCAGCGGAGCTCAGGGGGGAGGAGGCACAGATACGCAGTATTTT. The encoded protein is CASGAQGGGGTDTQYF.

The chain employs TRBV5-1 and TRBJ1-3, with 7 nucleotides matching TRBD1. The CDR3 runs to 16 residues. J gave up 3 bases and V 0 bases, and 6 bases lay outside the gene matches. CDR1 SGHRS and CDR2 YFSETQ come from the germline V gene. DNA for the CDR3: TGCGCCAGCAGCTTGGTGGGGACAGACTTTGGAAACACCATATATTTT. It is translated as CASSLVGTDFGNTIYF.

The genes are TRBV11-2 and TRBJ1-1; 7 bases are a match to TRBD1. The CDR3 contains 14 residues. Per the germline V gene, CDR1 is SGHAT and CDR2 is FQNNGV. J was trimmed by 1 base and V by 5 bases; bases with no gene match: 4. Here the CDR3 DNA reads TGTGCCAGCAGCCTAAGGACAGGGAACACTGAAGCTTTCTTT. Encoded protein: CASSLRTGNTEAFF.

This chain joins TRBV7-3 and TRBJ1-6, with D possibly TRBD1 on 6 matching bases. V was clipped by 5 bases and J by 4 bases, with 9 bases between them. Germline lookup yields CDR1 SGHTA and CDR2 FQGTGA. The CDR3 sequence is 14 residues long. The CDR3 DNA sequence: TGTGCCAGCAGCCCAACAGGGTATAATTCACCCCTCCACTTT. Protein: CASSPTGYNSPLHF.

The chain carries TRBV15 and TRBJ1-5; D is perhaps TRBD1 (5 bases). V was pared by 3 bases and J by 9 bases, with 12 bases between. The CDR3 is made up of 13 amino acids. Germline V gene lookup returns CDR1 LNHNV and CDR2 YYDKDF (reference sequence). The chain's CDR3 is CATSSLGGTPQHF. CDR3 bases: TGTGCCACCAGCAGCTTGGGAGGGACGCCCCAGCATTTT.

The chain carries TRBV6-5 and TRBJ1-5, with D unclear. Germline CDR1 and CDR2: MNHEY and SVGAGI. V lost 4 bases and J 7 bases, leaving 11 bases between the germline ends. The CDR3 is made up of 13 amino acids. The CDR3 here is CASSSQSGQPQHF. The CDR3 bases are TGTGCCAGCAGTTCCCAGTCTGGCCAGCCCCAGCATTTT.

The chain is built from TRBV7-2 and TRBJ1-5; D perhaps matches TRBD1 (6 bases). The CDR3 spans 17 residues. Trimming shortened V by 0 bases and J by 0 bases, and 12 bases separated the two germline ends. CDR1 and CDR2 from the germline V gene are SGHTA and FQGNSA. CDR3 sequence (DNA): TGTGCCAGCAGCTTAGCCTCTCAGGGGTATAGCAATCAGCCCCAGCATTTT. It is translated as CASSLASQGYSNQPQHF. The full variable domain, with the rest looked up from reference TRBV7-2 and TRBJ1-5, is GAGVSQSPSNKVTEKGKDVELRCDPISGHTALYWYRQSLGQGLEFLIYFQGNSAPDKSGLPSDRFSAERTGGSVSTLTIQRTQQEDSAVYLCASSLASQGYSNQPQHFGDGTRLSIL.

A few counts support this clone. CDR3 sequence: CASRKPGQGSYGYTF. DNA for the CDR3: TGCGCCAGCAGAAAACCGGGACAGGGTTCCTATGGCTACACCTTC. The V and J genes are TRBV4-1 and TRBJ1-2; TRBD1 aligns across 9 bases. Germline loops: CDR1 MGHRA, CDR2 YSYEKL. V lost 6 bases to trimming and J lost 4 bases; unmatched junction nucleotides: 9. This CDR3 spans 15 amino acids.

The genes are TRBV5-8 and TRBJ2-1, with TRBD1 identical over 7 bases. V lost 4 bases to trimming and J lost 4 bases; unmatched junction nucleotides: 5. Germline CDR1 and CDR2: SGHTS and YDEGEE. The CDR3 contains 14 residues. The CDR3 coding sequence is TGTGCCAGCAGCAGGGGGACAGTATACAATGAGCAGTTCTTC. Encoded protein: CASSRGTVYNEQFF.

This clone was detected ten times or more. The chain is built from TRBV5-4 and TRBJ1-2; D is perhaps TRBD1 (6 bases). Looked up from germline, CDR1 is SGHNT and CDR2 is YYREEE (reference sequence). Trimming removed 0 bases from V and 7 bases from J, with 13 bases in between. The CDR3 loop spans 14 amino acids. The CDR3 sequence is CASSLVALGGGYTF. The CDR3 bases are TGTGCCAGCAGCTTGGTCGCCTTAGGGGGTGGCTACACCTTC.

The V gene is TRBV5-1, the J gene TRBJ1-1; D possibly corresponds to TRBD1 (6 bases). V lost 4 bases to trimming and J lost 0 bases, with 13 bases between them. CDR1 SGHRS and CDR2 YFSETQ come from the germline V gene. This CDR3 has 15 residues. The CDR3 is CASSPIQGMNTEAFF. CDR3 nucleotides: TGCGCCAGCAGCCCCATACAGGGTATGAACACTGAAGCTTTCTTT. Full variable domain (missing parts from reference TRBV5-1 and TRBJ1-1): KAGVTQTPRYLIKTRGQQVTLSCSPISGHRSVSWYQQTPGQGLQFLFEYFSETQRNKGNFPGRFSGRQFSNSRSEMNVSTLELGDSALYLCASSPIQGMNTEAFFGQGTRLTVV.